One and the same sample provided the 27 T cell receptor beta chains below, sequenced in a study of shared clonotypes between healthy human individuals (TCRdb year 2020). Libraries were constructed by the immunoSEQ multiplex PCR assay. TCRdb limited this immuneACCESS table to in-frame rearrangements with V and J called. A share of clones is missing; checked studies link under half to unresolved V genes, and the rest is unexplained. The sample yields hundreds of thousands of clones; about 74% were counted once. The ten largest clonotypes hold 12% of the sample. Material for sequencing was PBMCs. The receptor set was obtained from a woman between 40 and 55 years old in good health. Some clones in this sample may be carry-over from other donors' samples.

The chain uses TRBV19 and TRBJ1-2; no reliable D call. The CDR3 covers 13 residues. The germline V gene encodes CDR1 LNHDA and CDR2 SQIVND (reference sequence). V was trimmed by 7 bases and J by 7 bases, leaving 16 bases between them. CDR3 in DNA: TGTGCCAGTAAAATAGGTATAGGTACTGGCTACACCTTC. As protein: CASKIGIGTGYTF.

Worth noting for this clone: A clone one base away is much larger, so this may be a read error. The chain recombines TRBV7-9 with TRBJ2-5, with 9 bases matching TRBD2. After removal of 5 bases from V and 2 bases from J, the junction contained 6 bases not matched to a gene. The CDR3 covers 15 residues. Germline V gene data show CDR1 as SEHNR and CDR2 as FQNEAQ (reference sequence). The CDR3 sequence is CASSPGTSRQETQYF. CDR3 nucleotide sequence: TGTGCCAGCAGCCCAGGGACTAGCAGACAAGAGACCCAGTACTTC.

The chain uses TRBV4-1 and TRBJ2-5; D is possibly TRBD1 (6 bases). The CDR3 spans 15 residues. The germline V and J ends were trimmed by 1 base and 5 bases, with 14 bases remaining between them. CDR1 and CDR2 (germline): MGHRA, YSYEKL. In nucleotides, the CDR3 is TGCGCCAGCAGCCAAGTGGCAGGGGTGTCGGAGACCCAGTACTTC. This sequence encodes CASSQVAGVSETQYF.

As for this clone: A far bigger clonotype differs at one base, so this is likely a read error. This sample includes further DNA sequences coding for the same CDR3. This chain connects TRBV30 to TRBJ2-2; 7 bases match TRBD2. This CDR3 has 15 amino acids. V shed 2 bases and J 8 bases; nucleotides not matched to a gene: 11. Germline V gene lookup returns CDR1 GTSNPN and CDR2 SVGIG (reference sequence). CDR3 sequence (DNA): TGTGCCTGGAGTATAGTGGCGGGGGACGGTGGGGAGCTGTTTTTT. Encoded protein: CAWSIVAGDGGELFF.

CDR3 amino acids: CASINGEGLWTDTQYF. CDR3 nucleotide sequence: TGTGCCAGCATCAACGGGGAGGGTTTATGGACAGATACGCAGTATTTT. The chain joins TRBV21-1 to TRBJ2-3; the table calls TRBD2, which could not be checked here. TRBV21-1 is shown as a pseudogene. The CDR3 runs to 16 residues.

Only a few counts were recorded for this clone. The CDR3 loop reads CASSSSGELGYSNQPQHF. The DNA of the CDR3 is TGTGCCAGCAGTTCATCAGGGGAACTCGGGTATAGCAATCAGCCCCAGCATTTT. The chain links TRBV27 to TRBJ1-5; D is perhaps TRBD1 (6 bases). The germline CDR1 and CDR2 sequences are MNHEY and SMNVEV (reference sequence). V shed 4 bases and J shed 0 bases, with 19 bases lying between them. This CDR3 has 18 amino acids.

The rearrangement joins TRBV11-2 to TRBJ1-4; D call uncertain. This CDR3 is 13 amino acids long. Trimming cost V 5 bases and J 7 bases, with 11 bases left between them. Looked up from germline, CDR1 is SGHAT and CDR2 is FQNNGV. The CDR3 sequence: CASSLQGSEKLFF. In DNA, the CDR3 is TGTGCCAGCAGCCTCCAAGGAAGTGAAAAACTGTTTTTT.

The chain is built from TRBV5-3 and TRBJ2-7, with D uncertain. TRBV5-3 is an ORF for which the function is uncertain. Trimming stripped 3 bases from V and 2 bases from J, with 21 bases between. The CDR3 is 17 amino acids. The CDR3 region is CARSSNALGPPAYEQYF. The CDR3, as DNA: TGTGCCAGAAGCTCTAACGCCCTAGGGCCACCAGCCTACGAGCAGTACTTC.

As for this clone: The CDR3 does not end in the conserved phenylalanine or tryptophan, so this is likely a read error. The CDR3 loop is CASSQALAWGAYEQYL. CDR3 in DNA: TGTGCCAGCAGCCAGGCCCTAGCGTGGGGAGCCTACGAGCAGTACCTC. The chain joins TRBV14 to TRBJ2-7; D might be TRBD2 (6 bases). Between the trimmed V and J ends, which lost 3 bases and 2 bases, there was a span of 17 bases. The CDR3 runs to 16 residues. CDR1 and CDR2 from the germline V gene are SGHDN and FVKESK.

The V call is TRBV4-3, the J call TRBJ2-2, with D tentatively TRBD2 (6 bases). The ends were cut back, 4 bases at V and 0 bases at J, with 12 bases in the middle. The germline V gene has CDR1 LGHNA and CDR2 YSLEER. CDR3 size: 16 residues. CDR3 sequence (DNA): TGCGCCAGCAGCCCGCGGGAACCCCCGAACACCGGGGAGCTGTTTTTT. Protein product: CASSPREPPNTGELFF.

To note about this clone: A much larger clone is a single base away; this may be a read error. The rearrangement links TRBV29-1 to TRBJ2-7; the D gene is possibly TRBD1 (6 bases). This CDR3 comprises 14 residues. The V gene's germline CDR1 is SQVTM and CDR2 ANQGSEA. Trimming removed 4 bases from V and 3 bases from J, with 16 bases in between. CDR3 bases: TGCAGCGTTGGAGAGGGGGAGAGAAACTACGAGCAGTACTTC. This sequence encodes CSVGEGERNYEQYF.

The chain recombines TRBV5-8 with TRBJ2-7; 8 bases are a match to TRBD1. J lost 5 bases, V lost 7 bases, and 17 bases had no gene match. Per the germline V gene, CDR1 is SGHTS and CDR2 is YDEGEE. The CDR3 consists of 16 residues. The CDR3 bases are TGTGCCAGCGCTAGTAGGACAGGGATGATTTTCGACGAGCAGTACTTC. Its translation: CASASRTGMIFDEQYF.

The chain has TRBV27 and TRBJ1-1; D perhaps matches TRBD1 (5 bases). V was pared by 6 bases and J by 1 base, with 15 bases between. Germline assignment: CDR1 MNHEY and CDR2 SMNVEV (reference sequence). The CDR3 is made up of 15 amino acids. For the CDR3, the DNA is TGTGCCAGCAGCCTTTTTGTTGGGGCGAACACTGAAGCTTTCTTT. Translated: CASSLFVGANTEAFF.

V usage is TRBV30 and J usage is TRBJ1-2, with D unclear. V was clipped by 3 bases and J by 1 base, with 12 bases between them. CDR1 and CDR2 from the germline V gene are GTSNPN and SVGIG (reference sequence). This CDR3 is built from 14 residues. The CDR3 protein is CAWSSAGGNYGYTF. The CDR3 nucleotides read TGTGCCTGGAGCTCTGCCGGAGGTAACTATGGCTACACCTTC.

About this clone: A far larger clone is off by one base, so a read error is likely. CDR3 loop: CASGITGGGTEAFF. The CDR3 bases are TGTGCCAGCGGCATTACAGGGGGCGGCACTGAAGCTTTCTTT. The chain links TRBV7-9 to TRBJ1-1; 9 bases align to TRBD1. CDR3 length equals 14 residues. Per the germline V gene, CDR1 is SEHNR and CDR2 is FQNEAQ (reference sequence). V dropped 8 bases and J dropped 4; count of bases not matched to a gene: 8.

The chain joins TRBV6-1 to TRBJ1-2; 10 nucleotides line up with TRBD1. CDR3 length: 14 amino acids. Per the germline V gene, CDR1 is MNHNS and CDR2 is SASEGT. Unmatched junction bases numbered 5, after V lost 6 bases and J lost 4 bases. The chain's CDR3 is CASSRRDRGYGYTF. The CDR3 DNA reads as TGTGCCAGCAGCCGCAGGGACAGGGGCTATGGCTACACCTTC.

The rearrangement joins TRBV7-9 to TRBJ2-3; 8 bases are shared with TRBD1. The CDR3 sequence is 15 residues long. Unmatched junction bases numbered 13, after V lost 1 base and J lost 13 bases. Germline V gene data show CDR1 as SEHNR and CDR2 as FQNEAQ (reference sequence). The CDR3 spells CASSLDGQGLYGEYF. CDR3 in DNA: TGTGCCAGCAGCTTAGACGGACAGGGCCTATACGGGGAGTATTTT. The full variable domain, completed using reference TRBV7-9 and TRBJ2-3, is DTGVSQNPRHKITKRGQNVTFRCDPISEHNRLYWYRQTLGQGPEFLTYFQNEAQLEKSRLLSDRFSAERPKGSFSTLEIQRTEQGDSAMYLCASSLDGQGLYGEYFGPGTRLTVL.

The V call is TRBV4-2, the J call TRBJ2-7, with a possible D match to TRBD2 (6 bases). Looked up from germline, CDR1 is LGHNA and CDR2 is YNFKEQ. CDR3 length: 15 amino acids. Trimming shortened V by 4 bases and J by 3 bases, and 16 bases separated the two germline ends. The CDR3 DNA reads TGTGCCAGCAGCCGAAGAACAGAGGAGGGCTACGAGCAGTACTTC. Protein: CASSRRTEEGYEQYF.

V gene TRBV11-1 combines with J gene TRBJ2-7; 7 bases map to TRBD1. Germline trimming cut 5 bases from V and 2 bases from J; bases unmatched to any gene: 18. This CDR3 comprises 18 residues. Germline-derived CDR1 and CDR2 are SGHAT and FQDESV (reference sequence). CDR3 amino acids: CASSPRDSRVNSPYEQYF. CDR3 DNA: TGTGCCAGCAGCCCCCGGGACAGCCGCGTAAACAGCCCCTACGAGCAGTACTTC.

CDR3 loop: CASSQRQGAYEQYF. The CDR3 DNA is TGCGCCAGCAGCCAACGACAGGGGGCCTACGAGCAGTACTTC. V and J are TRBV4-3 and TRBJ2-7; TRBD1 aligns across 9 bases. This CDR3 comprises 14 residues. With 2 bases clipped from V and 2 bases from J, the junction kept 1 base outside the gene matches. The germline V gene has CDR1 LGHNA and CDR2 YSLEER.

This clone has a handful of counts. This chain connects TRBV2 to TRBJ2-7; D might be TRBD1 (5 bases). Trimming pared 7 bases from V and 3 bases from J, leaving 16 bases between. CDR3 length: 14 residues. Germline CDR1 SNHLY, CDR2 FYNNEI. CDR3 bases: TGTGCCAGCATGGAAGGAGACAGAGACTACGAGCAGTACTTC. Its protein is CASMEGDRDYEQYF.

Points on this clone: It is likely a read error: a sequence one base away is far more abundant. This chain uses TRBV21-1 with TRBJ1-5; the table assigns TRBD1, which was not confirmed against the DNA. TRBV21-1 is shown as a pseudogene. This CDR3 spans 12 amino acids. The CDR3 coding sequence is TGTGCCAGCAGCGCACAGGGACAGCCCCAGCATTTT. Its translation is CASSAQGQPQHF.

With respect to this clone: A far larger clone is one nucleotide away, so this likely arose from a read error. The chain links TRBV4-3 to TRBJ2-6; D is undetermined. Germline values: CDR1 LGHNA, CDR2 YSLEER. V lost 0 bases to trimming and J lost 1 base, with 7 bases between them. CDR3 length equals 16 residues. The CDR3 nucleotides are TGCGCCAGCAGCCAAGATAAGGAGTCTGGGGCCAACGTCCTGACTTTC. Protein: CASSQDKESGANVLTF.

This clone showed up many times. The same CDR3 arises from other DNA sequences in this sample as well. This chain joins TRBV7-9 and TRBJ2-7; unclear D gene. The CDR3 runs to 11 residues. The germline V and J ends were trimmed by 3 bases and 5 bases, with 5 bases remaining between them. Germline-derived CDR1 and CDR2 are SEHNR and FQNEAQ (reference sequence). The CDR3 nucleotides are TGTGCCAGCAGCTTCTTTGACGAGCAGTACTTC. This encodes CASSFFDEQYF.

The chain joins TRBV9 to TRBJ2-7; D uncertain. Germline-derived CDR1 and CDR2 are SGDLS and YYNGEE. The V end was cut by 0 bases, the J end by 6 bases, with 13 bases between. This CDR3 comprises 14 residues. CDR3 sequence (DNA): TGTGCCAGCAGCGTAGGAGGCGGATTCTCCGAGCAGTACTTC. This sequence encodes CASSVGGGFSEQYF.

CDR3 region: CASSPSVPEQYF. The CDR3 DNA follows: TGTGCCAGCAGCCCTAGCGTTCCCGAGCAGTACTTC. The V and J genes are TRBV11-2 and TRBJ2-7; the D gene is possibly TRBD2 (6 bases). Between the trimmed V and J ends, which lost 5 bases and 6 bases, there was a span of 11 bases. The CDR3 covers 12 residues. Per the germline V gene, CDR1 is SGHAT and CDR2 is FQNNGV.

This chain connects TRBV4-1 to TRBJ2-5; no reliable D call. The germline V and J ends were trimmed by 4 bases and 2 bases, with 17 bases remaining between them. The V gene's germline CDR1 is MGHRA and CDR2 YSYEKL. The CDR3 covers 16 residues. This chain's CDR3 is CASSPLQWTVQETQYF. The CDR3 nucleotides are TGCGCCAGCAGCCCACTTCAATGGACGGTACAAGAGACCCAGTACTTC.